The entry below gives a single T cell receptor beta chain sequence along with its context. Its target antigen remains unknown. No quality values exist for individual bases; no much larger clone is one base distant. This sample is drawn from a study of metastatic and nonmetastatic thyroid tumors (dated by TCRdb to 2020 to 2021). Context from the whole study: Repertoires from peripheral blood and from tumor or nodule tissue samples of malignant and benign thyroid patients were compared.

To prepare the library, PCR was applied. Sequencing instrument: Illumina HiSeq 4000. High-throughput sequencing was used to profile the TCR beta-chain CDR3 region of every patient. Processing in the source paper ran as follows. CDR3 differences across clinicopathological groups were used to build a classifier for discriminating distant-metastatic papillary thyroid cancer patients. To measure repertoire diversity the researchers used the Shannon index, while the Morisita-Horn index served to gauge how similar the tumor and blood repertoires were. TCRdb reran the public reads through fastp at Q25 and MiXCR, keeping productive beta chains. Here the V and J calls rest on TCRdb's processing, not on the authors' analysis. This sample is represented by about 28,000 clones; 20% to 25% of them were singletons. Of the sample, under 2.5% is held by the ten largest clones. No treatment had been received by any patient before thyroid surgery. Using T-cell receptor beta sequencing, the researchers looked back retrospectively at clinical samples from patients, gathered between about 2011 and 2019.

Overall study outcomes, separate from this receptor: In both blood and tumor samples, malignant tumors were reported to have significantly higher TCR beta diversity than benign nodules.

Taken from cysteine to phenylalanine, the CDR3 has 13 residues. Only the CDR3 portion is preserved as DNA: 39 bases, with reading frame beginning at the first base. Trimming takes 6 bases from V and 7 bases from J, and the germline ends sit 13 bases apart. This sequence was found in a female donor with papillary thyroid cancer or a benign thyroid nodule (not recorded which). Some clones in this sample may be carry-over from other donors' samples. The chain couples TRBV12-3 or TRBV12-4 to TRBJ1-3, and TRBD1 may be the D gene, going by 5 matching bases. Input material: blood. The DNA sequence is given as TGTGCCAGCAGCCGGGGGGGTTGGAACACCATATATTTT. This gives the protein CASSRGGWNTIYF.